This paragraph covers one TCR beta chain sequence. Its antigen remains unknown. The PCR contained 60 Vbeta and 13 Jbeta primers. In the original workflow: The authors later counted some 76 million unique TCR beta chains, approximately 12 million of them shared. Here immunoSEQ multiplex PCR was the method, and the copy in TCRdb shows in-frame clones only, minus some. The V and J calls and the clone size are those of that table, but D and trimming were determined from the DNA. The table records around 180,000 clones, around 73% of them present only once. The sample belongs to a study of cytomegalovirus exposure and HLA in healthy donors. Study-wide findings and caveats: Researchers left out some V segments, among them TRBV6-2 and TRBV6-3, as indistinguishable. The authors confirmed in vitro that a few CMV-associated chains were specific for CMV antigens. In a later analysis, across HLA loci, associated TCR counts were highest for DRB1, lowest for HLA-C.

The CDR3 consists of 14 residues. J was trimmed by 3 bases and V by 6 bases; bases with no gene match: 6. Germline V gives CDR1 LNHDA, CDR2 SQIVND (reference sequence). This chain joins TRBV19 and TRBJ1-2; TRBD1 aligns across 8 bases. Sequenced material: PBMCs. The sequence came from a man in his sixties in good health and CMV-seronegative. The CDR3 is CASSPDRDHYGYTF. In DNA, the CDR3 is TGTGCCAGTAGCCCGGACAGGGACCACTATGGCTACACCTTC.